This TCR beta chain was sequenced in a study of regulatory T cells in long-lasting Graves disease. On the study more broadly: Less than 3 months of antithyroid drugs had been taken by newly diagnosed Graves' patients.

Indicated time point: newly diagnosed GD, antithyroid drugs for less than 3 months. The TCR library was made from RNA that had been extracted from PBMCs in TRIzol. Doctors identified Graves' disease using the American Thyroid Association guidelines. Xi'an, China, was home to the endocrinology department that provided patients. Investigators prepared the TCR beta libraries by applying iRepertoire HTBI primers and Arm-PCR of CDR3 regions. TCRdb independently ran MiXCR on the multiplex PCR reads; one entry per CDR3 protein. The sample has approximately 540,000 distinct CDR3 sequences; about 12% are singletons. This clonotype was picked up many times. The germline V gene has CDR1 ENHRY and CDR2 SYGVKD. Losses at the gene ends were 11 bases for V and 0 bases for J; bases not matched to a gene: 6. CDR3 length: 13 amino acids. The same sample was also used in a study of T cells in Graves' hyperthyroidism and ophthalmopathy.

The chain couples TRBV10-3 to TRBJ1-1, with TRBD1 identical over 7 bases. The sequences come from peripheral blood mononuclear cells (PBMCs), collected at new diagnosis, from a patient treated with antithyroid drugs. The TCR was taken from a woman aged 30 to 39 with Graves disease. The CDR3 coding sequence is TGTGCCGCAAGGGACAGCCTGAACACTGAAGCTTTCTTT. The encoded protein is CAARDSLNTEAFF.